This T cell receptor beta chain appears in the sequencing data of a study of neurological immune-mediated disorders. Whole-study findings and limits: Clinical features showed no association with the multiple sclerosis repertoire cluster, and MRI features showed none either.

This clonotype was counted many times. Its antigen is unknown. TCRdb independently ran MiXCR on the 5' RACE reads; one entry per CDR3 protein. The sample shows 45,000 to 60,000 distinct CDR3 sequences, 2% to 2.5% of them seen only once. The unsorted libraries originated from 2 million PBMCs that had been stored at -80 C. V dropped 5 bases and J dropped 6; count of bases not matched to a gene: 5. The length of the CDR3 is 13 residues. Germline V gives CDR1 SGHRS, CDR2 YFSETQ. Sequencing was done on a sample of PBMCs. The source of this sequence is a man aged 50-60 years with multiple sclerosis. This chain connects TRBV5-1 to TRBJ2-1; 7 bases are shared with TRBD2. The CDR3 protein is CASRASGFNEQFF. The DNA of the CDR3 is TGCGCCAGCAGAGCTAGCGGATTCAATGAGCAGTTCTTC.